One T cell receptor beta chain is described in this entry. The data are from a study of T cells in Graves' hyperthyroidism and ophthalmopathy. Whole-study context: Peripheral blood draws took place at initial diagnosis, ahead of any treatment.

Template material for amplifying TCR beta CDR3 regions consisted of RNA transcripts. When the TCR CDR3 underwent first-round RT-PCR, the HTBI primer set was used. MiXCR, run by TCRdb on the multiplex PCR reads, gives a single entry per CDR3 protein. Of hundreds of thousands of distinct CDR3 sequences listed, under 15% are singletons. At least 3 on the Clinical Activity Score was recorded for ophthalmopathy patients, who also had NOSPECS grade at least 4 and duration under 3 months. Diagnosis rested on symptoms, serum thyroxine and TRAb, thyroid ultrasound, and orbital computed tomography. Trimming left V 6 bases short and J 1 base short, with 18 bases between. Germline CDR1 reads MNHEY; CDR2 reads SVGEGT. The CDR3 is made up of 16 amino acids.

The sample was blood. The sequence was collected from a woman aged 35 to 49 with Graves' ophthalmopathy. The gene calls are TRBV6-2 or TRBV6-3 and TRBJ1-2, with a possible D match to TRBD1 (6 bases). The chain's CDR3 is CASSPRTARFNYGYTF. CDR3 DNA: TGTGCCAGCAGCCCCAGGACAGCCCGCTTTAACTATGGCTACACCTTC.